This T cell receptor beta chain comes out of a study of T cells in localized non-small cell lung cancer. Findings and caveats of the study: Adjacent lung exhibited a median of about 57 among the 100 most abundant tumor clones.

Trimming cost V 7 bases and J 5 bases; bases outside gene matches: 3. Germline values: CDR1 MNHEY, CDR2 SVGAGI. The CDR3 length is 14 residues. Measured with immunoSEQ multiplex PCR; TCRdb has only the in-frame clones, and not every one. Among tens of thousands of clones, more than 75% were seen once, and the ten largest hold 20% to 25%. In the case of this clone: What it binds is not known.

The receptor's source is a woman aged 40 to 75 with stage I squamous cell lung carcinoma. The chain joins TRBV6-5 to TRBJ2-1, with 12 bases that match TRBD2. The source material was peripheral blood, sampled before any cancer treatment. CDR3 DNA sequence: TGTGCCAGCACGAGACTAGCGGGGGACAATGAGCAGTTCTTC. This gives the protein CASTRLAGDNEQFF.